Listed here is a single TCR beta chain. Its antigen is not identified. A single base separates this from a much larger clone, so it may be a read error. This specimen comes from a study of tumor and adjacent non-tumor tissue in lung cancer. Study-wide results and caveats: Tumor repertoires had a smaller top 100 clone share than normal lung. Higher tumor TCR diversity was associated with shorter survival.

Three rounds of nested PCR, following a modified ARM-PCR protocol, produced the TCRbeta library. From the multiplex PCR reads, TCRdb called clonotypes with MiXCR, one entry per CDR3 protein. Altogether roughly 81,000 distinct CDR3 sequences are present, around 65% being singletons, with the ten largest covering about 15%. RNA was extracted from bulk tissue without any cell sorting. The CDR3 sequence is 15 residues long. Trimming took off 10 bases at V and 1 base at J, with 17 bases between the two ends. Sequenced: lung tumor tissue. The clonotype originates from a man between 65 and 85 years old with non-small cell lung cancer. The V gene is TRBV12-3 or TRBV12-4, the J gene TRBJ2-1, with TRBD2 as a possible D gene (5 bases). The CDR3 nucleotides read TGTGCCAACCTCGAGAGGAGAGGGTCCTACAATGAGCAGTTCTTC. Translation gives CANLERRGSYNEQFF.